This T cell receptor beta chain comes out of a study of T cell repertoires in ileal Crohn's disease. Turning to the study itself: Patients had a median roughly 7.9-year disease duration, and about 36% were active smokers.

Sequenced by immunoSEQ multiplex PCR; TCRdb stores in-frame clones only, minus some. The data contain around 5,400 clones, approximately 80% of them singletons. Time point given: inflamed ileum from the surgical specimen. V was shortened by 5 bases and J by 1 base, with 13 bases between the two germline ends. In germline, CDR1 is SGHTA, CDR2 FQGTGA. CDR3 length: 15 amino acids. Study-wide results and limits: Clonal expansions were more frequent in active smokers than non-smokers at surgery.

On this clone: Its matching antigen is unknown.

The J gene is TRBJ2-3, the V gene TRBV7-3; D gene uncertain. The receptor was isolated from an adult with Crohn's disease. The specimen was ileal tissue. CDR3 in amino acids: CASSTYGVGTDTQYF. The CDR3 nucleotides read TGTGCCAGCAGCACCTATGGGGTGGGCACAGATACGCAGTATTTT.